The present T cell receptor (beta chain) was sequenced within a study of graft-versus-host responses after intestinal transplantation. Study outcomes and limitations: In recipient marrow, GvH clones were found, and some appeared first in ileum or blood.

TCRdb's table, derived via immunoSEQ multiplex PCR, lists solely in-frame clones and lacks some. The sample records 14,000 to 15,000 clones, around 95% being singletons. The CDR3 contains 15 residues. Per germline, CDR1 SGHAT and CDR2 FQNNGV. Trimming left V 0 bases short and J 4 bases short, with 12 bases between. A remark on this clone: Its antigen is still unknown.

The sequence was collected from a human patient who received an intestinal transplant, so some T cells may come from the graft donor. This chain uses TRBV11-2 with TRBJ1-1; D is ambiguous. The sample was PBMCs, taken 9 days after transplant. Here the CDR3 reads CASSLEGIQITEAFF. The CDR3 DNA reads as TGTGCCAGCAGCTTAGAAGGGATTCAGATCACTGAAGCTTTCTTT. Looking up the rest from reference TRBV11-2 and TRBJ1-1 gives the full variable domain: EAGVAQSPRYKIIEKRQSVAFWCNPISGHATLYWYQQILGQGPKLLIQFQNNGVVDDSQLPKDRFSAERLKGVDSTLKIQPAKLEDSAVYLCASSLEGIQITEAFFGQGTRLTVV.